This T cell receptor (beta chain) was obtained from a study of T-cell reconstitution after alpha-beta-depleted transplantation in children. The TCRbeta library was prepared with unique molecular identifiers. TCRdb reprocessed the PCR reads via MiXCR and lists one record per CDR3 protein. The data contain about 500,000 distinct CDR3 sequences, roughly 33% of them singletons. Germline values: CDR1 SQVTM, CDR2 ANQGSEA. This CDR3 is 13 amino acids long. V was pared by 6 bases and J by 0 bases, with 2 bases of the junction left unmatched. The source of this sequence is a human donor who donated a stem cell graft to a child with aplastic anemia. The chain couples TRBV29-1 to TRBJ2-3; 8 bases are a match to TRBD2. The sample consisted of PBMCs from the stem cell graft donor, taken from the stem cell graft. The CDR3 protein is CSVKRGSTDTQYF. The CDR3 DNA reads as TGCAGCGTCAAGCGGGGGAGCACAGATACGCAGTATTTT.